This T cell receptor beta chain was retrieved from a study of shared clonotypes between healthy human individuals. Study findings and constraints: It was observed that roughly 5.1% of naive CD4 clonotypes were shared across several donors. Sampling included only blood; tissue repertoires likely differ.

Sequencing used immunoSEQ multiplex PCR; TCRdb keeps in-frame clones, though not all of them. The table shows about 1.5 million clones, with around 98% occurring only once. The length of the CDR3 is 13 residues. V shed 5 bases, J shed 3 bases, and the junction held 6 bases outside the gene matches. Germline V lookup: CDR1 SQVTM, CDR2 ANQGSEA. Regarding this clone: Its antigen remains unidentified.

Memory CD4+ cells were the fraction left after CD45RA+ naive selection. This receptor was obtained from a man aged 25-45 years in good health. The V call is TRBV29-1, the J call TRBJ1-1; TRBD1 agrees at 7 bases. The material sequenced was naive CD4+ T cells sorted from blood. Subset specified: CD45RA+ positively selected. DNA for the CDR3: TGCAGCGTTCGACAGGGCCAATACACTGAAGCTTTCTTT. This encodes CSVRQGQYTEAFF. The full variable domain, rest sourced from reference TRBV29-1 and TRBJ1-1, is SAVISQKPSRDICQRGTSLTIQCQVDSQVTMMFWYRQQPGQSLTLIATANQGSEATYESGFVIDKFPISRPNLTFSTLTVSNMSPEDSSIYLCSVRQGQYTEAFFGQGTRLTVV.